This T cell receptor beta chain originates from a study of neurological immune-mediated disorders. The cDNA was generated through 5'RACE incorporating 10-nucleotide random UMIs. Via MiXCR, TCRdb re-called the 5' RACE reads, giving one row per CDR3 protein. Of about 24,000 distinct CDR3 sequences in the sample, 10% to 15% were seen once. This clonotype was counted at least ten times. The CDR3 covers 12 residues. The V end was cut by 5 bases, the J end by 3 bases, with 8 bases between. CDR1 SGHAT and CDR2 FQNNGV come from the germline V gene. Unsorted libraries were prepared from 2 million PBMCs held at -80 C.

Specimen: PBMCs. This sequence joins TRBV11-2 and TRBJ2-7, with D hard to call. This receptor was identified in a woman aged 40 to 50 with HTLV-1-associated myelopathy (HAM/TSP). CDR3 coding DNA: TGTGCCAGCAGCCCGATGAACTACGAGCAGTACTTC. Protein product: CASSPMNYEQYF.